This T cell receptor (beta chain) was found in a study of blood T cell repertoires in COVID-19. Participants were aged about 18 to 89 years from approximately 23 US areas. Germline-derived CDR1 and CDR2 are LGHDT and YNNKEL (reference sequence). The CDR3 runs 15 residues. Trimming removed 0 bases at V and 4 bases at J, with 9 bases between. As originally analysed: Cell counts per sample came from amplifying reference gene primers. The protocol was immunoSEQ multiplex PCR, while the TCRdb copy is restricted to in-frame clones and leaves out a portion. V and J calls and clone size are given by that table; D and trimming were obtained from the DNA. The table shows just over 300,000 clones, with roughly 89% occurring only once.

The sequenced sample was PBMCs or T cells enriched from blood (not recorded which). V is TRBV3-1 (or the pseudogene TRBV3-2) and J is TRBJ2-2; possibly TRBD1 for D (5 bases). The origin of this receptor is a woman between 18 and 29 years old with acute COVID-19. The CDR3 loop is CASSQELQVTGELFF. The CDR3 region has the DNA TGTGCCAGCAGCCAAGAGCTACAGGTCACCGGGGAGCTGTTTTTT.